Following are 29 T cell receptor beta chains from one sample sequenced in a study of long-term antiretroviral therapy in people with HIV. This was the immunoSEQ v3.0 assay at survey level. TCRdb's table, derived via immunoSEQ multiplex PCR, lists solely in-frame clones and lacks some. The data show 20,000 to 30,000 clones, about 80% seen once. The sequencing used unsorted PBMCs, collected 1.2 years after starting antiretroviral therapy. All receptors come from a woman between 40 and 55 years old with HIV.

The CDR3, as DNA: TGTGCCAGTAGTAAGGGCAGTCGGGCGGACACTGAAGCTTTCTTT. Protein product: CASSKGSRADTEAFF. V is TRBV19 and J is TRBJ1-1, with D hard to call. Trimming removed 4 bases at V and 3 bases at J, with 15 bases between. The CDR3 is 15 amino acids. Germline CDR1 reads LNHDA; CDR2 reads SQIVND (reference sequence).

The chain carries TRBV30 and TRBJ1-1; a weak D match, TRBD1 (5 bases). The CDR3 sequence is 13 residues long. Germline V lookup: CDR1 GTSNPN, CDR2 SVGIG (reference sequence). The V end was cut by 1 base, the J end by 5 bases, with 11 bases between. CDR3 region: CAWSGSQGTEAFF. The CDR3 nucleotides read TGTGCCTGGAGTGGTTCTCAGGGTACTGAAGCTTTCTTT.

The chain carries TRBV6-5 and TRBJ1-1, with D possibly TRBD1 on 6 matching bases. Germline V gene sequence: CDR1 MNHEY, CDR2 SVGAGI. Between the trimmed V and J ends, which lost 8 bases and 4 bases, there was a span of 14 bases. The CDR3 extends over 13 amino acids. The CDR3 region has the DNA TGTGCCAGCCTTGGGGGCAGTGGCACTGAAGCTTTCTTT. Translated: CASLGGSGTEAFF.

The rearrangement uses TRBV10-3 and TRBJ2-1; the D gene is possibly TRBD2 (6 bases). Trimming pared 0 bases from V and 5 bases from J, leaving 11 bases between. CDR1 ENHRY and CDR2 SYGVKD come from the germline V gene. CDR3 size: 15 residues. The DNA for the CDR3 is TGTGCCATCAGTGAGTCAGGCGGGGTGAACAATGAGCAGTTCTTC. This translates into CAISESGGVNNEQFF.

The J gene is TRBJ2-7, the V gene TRBV14; TRBD1 matches 10 bases. Germline V gives CDR1 SGHDN, CDR2 FVKESK. CDR3 size: 16 residues. The V segment lost 3 bases and the J segment 2 bases; nucleotides outside the gene matches: 7. CDR3 sequence (DNA): TGTGCCAGCAGCCAGATTCCGGGACAGGGGACCTACGAGCAGTACTTC. Residues: CASSQIPGQGTYEQYF.

This clone was observed a handful of times. The chain joins TRBV19 to TRBJ1-5; 12 bases are a match to TRBD1. The junction had 13 bases not matched to a gene; V was cut back by 10 bases and J by 6 bases. The CDR3 runs to 16 residues. In germline, CDR1 is LNHDA, CDR2 SQIVND (reference sequence). CDR3 amino acids: CATQPGDRGRIQPQHF. CDR3 sequence (DNA): TGTGCCACCCAACCCGGGGACAGGGGGCGGATTCAGCCCCAGCATTTT.

The rearrangement links TRBV5-8 to TRBJ2-5; D ambiguous. This CDR3 has 15 amino acids. The V gene lost 4 bases and the J gene lost 4 bases, with 17 bases spanning the gap. Germline CDR1 and CDR2: SGHTS and YDEGEE. The CDR3 nucleotides are TGTGCCAGCAGCCCATGGCTGCAAAACCTAGAGACCCAGTACTTC. Its translation is CASSPWLQNLETQYF. The variable domain in full, with the rest retrieved from reference TRBV5-8 and TRBJ2-5, is EAGVTQSPTHLIKTRGQQATLRCSPISGHTSVYWYQQALGLGLQFLLWYDEGEERNRGNFPPRFSGRQFPNYSSELNVNALELEDSALYLCASSPWLQNLETQYFGPGTRLLVL.

The rearrangement uses TRBV7-8 and TRBJ2-4; the D call may be TRBD1 or TRBD2 (6 bases each). CDR1 is SGHVS and CDR2 is FQNEAQ in the germline V gene. The CDR3 runs 14 residues. V lost 1 base, J lost 8 bases, and 12 bases lay in between. CDR3 region: CASSLGGAPDIQYF. As DNA, the CDR3 is TGTGCCAGCAGCTTAGGGGGGGCCCCGGACATTCAGTACTTC.

The V and J genes are TRBV5-4 and TRBJ2-5; 7 bases are shared with TRBD1. The germline V gene has CDR1 SGHNT and CDR2 YYREEE (reference sequence). V gave up 0 bases and J gave up 1 base; unmatched junction bases: 3. The CDR3 has 15 residues. The CDR3 region has the DNA TGTGCCAGCAGCTTGGACAGGGACAGCCAAGAGACCCAGTACTTC. Translating gives CASSLDRDSQETQYF.

V and J are TRBV6-1 and TRBJ1-3, with D maybe TRBD1 (5 bases). V was cut by 2 bases and J by 8 bases, with 16 bases left in between. The CDR3 length is 15 residues. The germline V gene has CDR1 MNHNS and CDR2 SASEGT. Here the CDR3 DNA reads TGTGCCAGCAGTGAACAAGACAGCCCTTGGTACACCATATATTTT. As protein: CASSEQDSPWYTIYF.

This clone appeared a few times. The gene calls are TRBV6-6 and TRBJ2-7; 9 bases align to TRBD2. The V gene end was trimmed by 4 bases and the J gene end by 1 base; junction bases not matched to a gene: 5. The CDR3 has 15 residues. Germline V gene lookup returns CDR1 MNHNY and CDR2 SVGAGI (reference sequence). CDR3 protein: CASSFTSGLSYEQYF. The CDR3 coding sequence is TGTGCCAGCAGTTTCACTAGCGGGCTTTCCTACGAGCAGTACTTC.

The CDR3 bases are TGTGCCAGCAGCTTAGTGGGATCTGGAAACACCATATATTTT. Translating it yields CASSLVGSGNTIYF. The gene calls are TRBV7-9 and TRBJ1-3; D not certain. The CDR3 length is 14 residues. Trimming cost V 1 base and J 1 base, with 5 bases left between them. Germline values: CDR1 SEHNR, CDR2 FQNEAQ (reference sequence).

This clone was found a few times. V and J are TRBV7-9 and TRBJ2-7; no reliable D call. CDR1 is SEHNR, CDR2 FQNEAQ, per germline (reference sequence). The CDR3 spans 15 residues. Trimming removed 4 bases from V and 3 bases from J, with 16 bases in between. This CDR3 is CASSSPPTGHYEQYF. The CDR3, as DNA: TGTGCCAGCAGCTCCCCCCCCACCGGCCACTACGAGCAGTACTTC.

The genes are TRBV10-3 and TRBJ2-3; 7 bases agree with TRBD1. CDR3 length: 14 amino acids. V trimming: 6 bases; J trimming: 3 bases; junction bases outside the gene matches: 6. Germline CDR1 and CDR2: ENHRY and SYGVKD. CDR3 bases: TGTGCCATCAGCCCGGGACAGCAGACAGATACGCAGTATTTT. Encoded protein: CAISPGQQTDTQYF.

This chain uses TRBV10-1 with TRBJ1-5; 7 bases match TRBD1. V was clipped by 6 bases and J by 3 bases; unmatched bases: 8. The CDR3 contains 15 residues. CDR1 and CDR2 (germline): WNHNN, SYGVQD (reference sequence). CDR3 sequence: CASRGTASINQPQHF. The CDR3 DNA reads TGCGCCAGCAGGGGGACAGCCTCGATCAATCAGCCCCAGCATTTT.

The chain has TRBV6-5 and TRBJ2-7; tentative D call: TRBD2 (7 bases). This CDR3 region has 15 residues. Looked up from germline, CDR1 is MNHEY and CDR2 is SVGAGI. Trimming took off 2 bases at V and 5 bases at J, with 16 bases between the two ends. CDR3 nucleotides: TGTGCCAGCAGTTACCCGGGAGGCAGGGGCCACGAGCAGTACTTC. It specifies CASSYPGGRGHEQYF.

There are a few counts of this clone. CDR3 amino acids: CASSFSGGGDTQYF. DNA for the CDR3: TGTGCCAGCAGCTTCTCGGGGGGAGGGGATACGCAGTATTTT. The chain uses TRBV7-2 and TRBJ2-3; 7 bases line up with TRBD2. With V trimmed by 3 bases and J by 6 bases, 6 bases remained unmatched. Per the germline V gene, CDR1 is SGHTA and CDR2 is FQGNSA. The length of the CDR3 is 14 residues.

The V gene is TRBV5-1, the J gene TRBJ2-2, with TRBD2 matching 15 bases. The CDR3 runs 20 residues. With V trimmed by 3 bases and J by 1 base, 10 bases remained unmatched. Germline V gene data show CDR1 as SGHRS and CDR2 as YFSETQ. CDR3 in amino acids: CASSSPRGLAGGRNTGELFF. The CDR3 DNA reads as TGCGCCAGCAGCTCCCCCCGAGGACTAGCGGGGGGGAGGAACACCGGGGAGCTGTTTTTT.

V and J are TRBV7-7 and TRBJ2-1; no reliable D call. The CDR3 is 13 amino acids. In germline, CDR1 is SSHAT, CDR2 FNYEAQ (reference sequence). Trimming pared 4 bases from V and 7 bases from J, leaving 11 bases between. The CDR3 DNA reads as TGTGCCAGCAGCTGGGGATACGAAAATGAGCAGTTCTTC. Translation gives CASSWGYENEQFF.

The CDR3 DNA sequence: TGTGCCAGCAGCGAAAAGTTGACTAGCGGGGATAATGAGCAGTTCTTC. Translation: CASSEKLTSGDNEQFF. The rearrangement links TRBV9 to TRBJ2-1; TRBD2 matches 11 bases. CDR3 length: 16 residues. The junction had 9 bases not matched to a gene; V was cut back by 3 bases and J by 7 bases. Germline-derived CDR1 and CDR2 are SGDLS and YYNGEE.

The V gene is TRBV6-1, the J gene TRBJ2-7, with 8 positions matching TRBD1. V lost 6 bases to trimming and J lost 6 bases; unmatched junction nucleotides: 10. The CDR3 has 14 residues. From germline, CDR1 is MNHNS and CDR2 SASEGT. CDR3 DNA: TGTGCCAGCAGGAATCAGGGGGCGCCTGGCGAGCAGTACTTC. Its translation: CASRNQGAPGEQYF.

This chain connects TRBV5-6 to TRBJ1-3; D may be TRBD1 (6 bases). The V gene lost 4 bases and the J gene lost 1 base, with 18 bases spanning the gap. The CDR3 is 17 amino acids. Germline CDR1 and CDR2: SGHDT and YYEEEE. For the CDR3, the DNA is TGTGCCAGCAGCCTACAAATACAGGGTTGGTCTGGAAACACCATATATTTT. Translation: CASSLQIQGWSGNTIYF.

The chain recombines TRBV7-8 with TRBJ1-4; the match to TRBD1 covers 7 bases. The germline CDR1 and CDR2 sequences are SGHVS and FQNEAQ. The CDR3 runs 15 residues. Losses at the gene ends were 4 bases for V and 4 bases for J; bases not matched to a gene: 6. CDR3 bases: TGTGCCAGCAGCTCATCGGGACAGATTAATGAAAAACTGTTTTTT. As protein: CASSSSGQINEKLFF.

The chain couples TRBV6-5 to TRBJ1-1; D might be TRBD1 (5 bases). Germline V CDR1 and CDR2: MNHEY, SVGAGI. V was pared by 2 bases and J by 5 bases, with 12 bases between. This CDR3 is built from 14 residues. CDR3 sequence: CASSYVGGWTEAFF. Here the CDR3 DNA reads TGTGCCAGCAGTTACGTGGGGGGTTGGACTGAAGCTTTCTTT.

The count of this clone is one. The J gene is TRBJ2-3, the V gene TRBV11-2; D is unresolved. This CDR3 comprises 13 residues. V gave up 5 bases and J gave up 6 bases, with 12 bases separating them. Germline V gene lookup returns CDR1 SGHAT and CDR2 FQNNGV. For the CDR3, the DNA is TGTGCCAGCAGCCCTTTTCTGGGTGATACGCAGTATTTT. The encoded protein is CASSPFLGDTQYF.

In DNA, the CDR3 is TGTGCCAGCAGCTTAGGGCAGCTAGCGGGAATCCACGAGCAGTACTTC. Translating it yields CASSLGQLAGIHEQYF. The J gene is TRBJ2-7, the V gene TRBV7-6; TRBD2 matches 9 bases. From germline, CDR1 is SGHVS and CDR2 FNYEAQ. With 1 base clipped from V and 5 bases from J, the junction kept 9 bases outside the gene matches. There are 16 residues in the CDR3.

This clone was counted a few times. The genes are TRBV7-2 and TRBJ2-7; D remains ambiguous. Germline-derived CDR1 and CDR2 are SGHTA and FQGNSA. With 5 bases removed from V and 7 bases from J, the gap between germline ends came to 12 bases. The CDR3 is made up of 12 amino acids. CDR3: CASSPQAGEQYF. The DNA for the CDR3 is TGTGCCAGCAGCCCCCAGGCTGGGGAGCAGTACTTC.

The V and J genes are TRBV10-2 and TRBJ2-5; weak D call: TRBD1 (5 bases). Matching the DNA end better, TRBJ2-7 makes the J call doubtful. This CDR3 comprises 13 residues. CDR1 WSHSY and CDR2 SAAADI come from the germline V gene. The CDR3 DNA is TGCGCCACCGCGTGGACACTCTCCTACGAGCAGTACTTC. Translation: CATAWTLSYEQYF.

This chain connects TRBV5-6 to TRBJ2-1; 9 bases match TRBD2. CDR3 length: 15 amino acids. CDR1 SGHDT and CDR2 YYEEEE come from the germline V gene. J was trimmed by 8 bases and V by 0 bases; bases with no gene match: 6. The CDR3 bases are TGTGCCAGCAGCTTGGTGTCTAGCGGGGACTATGAGCAGTTCTTC. It is translated as CASSLVSSGDYEQFF.